These 14 T cell receptor beta chains were all obtained from the same sample, sequenced in a study of T cell responses to AZD1222 COVID-19 vaccine. Data came from immunoSEQ multiplex PCR; TCRdb stores just in-frame clones and leaves some out. The sample holds about 150,000 clones, less than 95% seen once. Here the sequenced sample was peripheral blood, taken on day 0 of AZD1222 vaccination. These receptors originate from an adult in good health.

The V gene is TRBV5-1, the J gene TRBJ1-1; D is possibly TRBD1 (6 bases). Trimming took 7 bases from V and 1 from J, leaving 17 bases between them. The germline CDR1 and CDR2 sequences are SGHRS and YFSETQ. This CDR3 is built from 15 residues. The CDR3 region has the DNA TGCGCCAGCCGTACAGGGATGACTTCGAACACTGAAGCTTTCTTT. It encodes CASRTGMTSNTEAFF.

This sequence joins TRBV5-6 and TRBJ1-2, with D uncertain. This CDR3 comprises 12 residues. V dropped 2 bases and J dropped 8 bases, with 10 bases sitting between them. The V gene's germline CDR1 is SGHDT and CDR2 YYEEEE. The CDR3 sequence: CASSFHVEGYTF. The CDR3, as DNA: TGTGCCAGCAGCTTCCACGTCGAGGGCTACACCTTC.

The chain has TRBV10-2 and TRBJ1-1; no clear D. Germline V gene sequence: CDR1 WSHSY, CDR2 SAAADI. Trimming shortened V by 7 bases and J by 0 bases, and 12 bases separated the two germline ends. The CDR3 is 14 residues long. CDR3 nucleotide sequence: TGCGCCAGCAACCCCGTATTGCTGAACACTGAAGCTTTCTTT. Protein: CASNPVLLNTEAFF.

This sequence joins TRBV4-1 and TRBJ2-5; 9 bases are shared with TRBD1. CDR1 MGHRA and CDR2 YSYEKL come from the germline V gene. The ends lost 6 bases at V and 1 base at J; junction bases unmatched: 3. This CDR3 is built from 14 residues. In DNA, the CDR3 is TGCGCCAGCAGACAGGGGGCCTCCCAAGAGACCCAGTACTTC. The encoded protein is CASRQGASQETQYF.

The chain has TRBV28 and TRBJ2-5; TRBD1 might be the D (6 bases). CDR1 is MDHEN and CDR2 is SYDVKM in the germline V gene. The CDR3 is 13 amino acids. Trimming removed 4 bases from V and 4 bases from J, with 10 bases in between. CDR3 coding DNA: TGTGCCAGCAGTTACAGGGTACGAGAGACCCAGTACTTC. Amino acids: CASSYRVRETQYF.

The genes are TRBV15 and TRBJ1-5; a possible D gene is TRBD1 (6 bases). CDR3 length: 14 amino acids. The germline CDR1 and CDR2 sequences are LNHNV and YYDKDF (reference sequence). The V gene lost 5 bases and the J gene lost 5 bases, with 13 bases spanning the gap. The CDR3 DNA sequence: TGTGCCACCAGCCTGGGACAACAAGATCAGCCCCAGCATTTT. This gives the protein CATSLGQQDQPQHF.

The V call is TRBV6-4, the J call TRBJ2-6; D possibly corresponds to TRBD1 (5 bases). V lost 5 bases to trimming and J lost 0 bases, with 11 bases between them. This CDR3 is built from 16 residues. Germline V gives CDR1 MRHNA, CDR2 SNTAGT. Here the CDR3 DNA reads TGTGCCAGCAGTCCCACCGACAGCTCTGGGGCCAACGTCCTGACTTTC. This codes for CASSPTDSSGANVLTF.

This chain connects TRBV5-6 to TRBJ1-6; TRBD1 agrees at 8 bases. The CDR3 contains 14 residues. Per germline, CDR1 SGHDT and CDR2 YYEEEE. V dropped 2 bases and J dropped 8; count of bases not matched to a gene: 3. The CDR3 region has the DNA TGTGCCAGCAGCTTTAACAGGGGGTATTCACCCCTCCACTTT. Encoded protein: CASSFNRGYSPLHF.

The sample holds one count of this clone. The V call is TRBV7-2, the J call TRBJ1-3; 8 nucleotides line up with TRBD1. CDR3 length equals 14 residues. The trim removed 2 bases at V and 6 bases at J, leaving 3 bases unmatched. Germline values: CDR1 SGHTA, CDR2 FQGNSA. CDR3 nucleotides: TGTGCCAGCAGCTTATCCAGGGGGCCAAACACCATATATTTT. Amino acids: CASSLSRGPNTIYF.

V usage is TRBV5-6 and J usage is TRBJ1-4; tentative D call: TRBD1 (5 bases). This CDR3 comprises 15 residues. The germline gives CDR1 SGHDT, CDR2 YYEEEE. Deletions cut 5 bases from V and 7 bases from J, with 18 bases between. CDR3 amino acids: CASRAGAGPPEKLFF. CDR3 nucleotides: TGTGCCAGCAGGGCTGGGGCGGGCCCCCCTGAAAAACTGTTTTTT.

This chain links TRBV7-9 with TRBJ1-1; the D is unclear. Germline V gives CDR1 SEHNR, CDR2 FQNEAQ (reference sequence). This CDR3 has 13 residues. The V and J ends lost 1 base and 7 bases respectively, with 10 bases between them. The CDR3 DNA reads TGTGCCAGCAGCTTAGAACAGATAAATGAAGCTTTCTTT. Amino acids: CASSLEQINEAFF.

The gene calls are TRBV28 and TRBJ2-4; TRBD2 aligns across 9 bases. Unmatched junction bases numbered 5, after V lost 5 bases and J lost 3 bases. The length of the CDR3 is 15 residues. Germline values: CDR1 MDHEN, CDR2 SYDVKM. CDR3 amino acids: CASSGTSFGKNIQYF. The DNA for the CDR3 is TGTGCCAGCAGTGGGACTAGCTTTGGCAAAAACATTCAGTACTTC.

The rearrangement uses TRBV6-5 and TRBJ1-1, with D hard to call. V lost 6 bases to trimming and J lost 4 bases, with 9 bases between them. This CDR3 contains 12 residues. Germline CDR1 reads MNHEY; CDR2 reads SVGAGI. The CDR3 nucleotides are TGTGCCAGCAGCCTCTTGGGCACTGAAGCTTTCTTT. Protein sequence: CASSLLGTEAFF.

This sequence joins TRBV2 and TRBJ1-3; no firm D call. This CDR3 contains 14 residues. The germline V gene has CDR1 SNHLY and CDR2 FYNNEI. The V end was cut by 5 bases, the J end by 4 bases, with 12 bases between. CDR3 in amino acids: CASSIARGGNTIYF. DNA of the CDR3: TGTGCCAGCAGTATCGCTCGAGGAGGAAACACCATATATTTT.